This is a list of T cell receptor beta chains from one sample in a study of identical twins. TCRdb called the 5' RACE reads again in MiXCR, with one record for every CDR3 protein. The data show around 230,000 distinct CDR3 sequences, around 6.5% seen once. Separately, the same data were catalogued under a study of T cells expressing NK-cell markers.

The source material was CD8+ T cells sorted from blood. These receptors all come from a woman in her late teens or twenties in good health. Each CDR3 is given with its conserved first and last residue. Each record gives: J gene, V gene, D gene, clone size, CDR3 DNA, CDR3 protein. A D gene is named only where the DNA matches it firmly. The listing skips clone size in some rows; elsewhere it reads once, few, many or a size class.

>TRBJ2-7|TRBV10-3|NA|few
TGTGCCATCAGATGGGACCGACTCTACGAGCAGTACTTC
CAIRWDRLYEQYF
>TRBJ2-5|TRBV18|NA|NA
TGTGCCAGCTCACCATACCCCGGGTTGGAGGAGACCCAGTACTTC
CASSPYPGLEETQYF
>TRBJ1-1|TRBV2|NA|NA
TGTGCCAGCAACGGCAGAGGAGAAGCTTTCTTT
CASNGRGEAFF
>TRBJ1-5|TRBV6-1|NA|NA
TGTGCCAGCAGTGAAGGGGGGGTTTATAGCAATCAGCCCCAGCATTTT
CASSEGGVYSNQPQHF
>TRBJ2-1|TRBV29-1|TRBD2|few
TGCAGCGTTCAGACTAGCGGGAGGGCCTACAATGAGCAGTTCTTC
CSVQTSGRAYNEQFF
>TRBJ1-1|TRBV7-9|NA|few
TGTGCCAGCAGCGGTGCACTACAGGGGAACACTGAAGCTTTCTTT
CASSGALQGNTEAFF
>TRBJ1-1|TRBV28|NA|many
TGTGCCAGCAGTTTAAGTGGGGCCACTGAAGCTTTCTTT
CASSLSGATEAFF
>TRBJ2-1|TRBV20-1|TRBD2|many
TGCAGTGCTAGCAGTGTGGCGGGAGCGGACAATGAGCAGTTCTTC
CSASSVAGADNEQFF
>TRBJ2-3|TRBV27|TRBD1|NA
TGTGCCAGCAGTCAACAGGGGTTTGGCACAGATACGCAGTATTTT
CASSQQGFGTDTQYF
>TRBJ2-3|TRBV20-1|TRBD1|many
TGCAGTGCTAGCGCGATCACTACAGGGGGAACAGATACGCAGTATTTT
CSASAITTGGTDTQYF
>TRBJ2-2|TRBV5-1|NA|few
TGCGCCAGCAGCTGGGGGACGAGTAGCGGAAACACCGGGGAGCTGTTTTTT
CASSWGTSSGNTGELFF
>TRBJ2-3|TRBV6-4|NA|many
TGTGCCAGCAGTGTGGGGGCAGCTACCACAGATACGCAGTATTTT
CASSVGAATTDTQYF
>TRBJ2-5|TRBV9|TRBD2|few
TGTGCCAGCAGTATTAGCGGGGGGGCAGAGACCCAGTACTTC
CASSISGGAETQYF
>TRBJ1-1|TRBV2|NA|NA
TGTGCCAGCAGGGGACAAACCACGGGGGCCGAAGCTTTCTTT
CASRGQTTGAEAFF
>TRBJ1-1|TRBV4-1|NA|few
TGCGCCAGCAGCCCGAGACAGGTTACTGGCACTGAAGCTTTCTTT
CASSPRQVTGTEAFF
>TRBJ1-5|TRBV5-6|TRBD1|many
TGTGCCAGCAGCTTGGGGACAGGGTATAATCAGCCCCAGCATTTT
CASSLGTGYNQPQHF
>TRBJ2-7|TRBV12-3/TRBV12-4|NA|many
TGTGCCAGCAGTTCCTTCAACCACTACTACGAGCAGTACTTC
CASSSFNHYYEQYF
>TRBJ2-7|TRBV7-9|TRBD2|NA
TGTGCCAGCAGCTTAGCCCCAGCGGGATCGCACGAGCAGTACTTC
CASSLAPAGSHEQYF
>TRBJ2-7|TRBV20-1|NA|many
TGCAGTGCTAGTCGGGACACTCCATACGAGCAGTACTTC
CSASRDTPYEQYF
>TRBJ1-5|TRBV5-6|NA|many
TGTGCCAGCAGCTTGGGACGGGGCAATCAGCCCCAGCATTTT
CASSLGRGNQPQHF
>TRBJ2-7|TRBV7-9|TRBD1|NA
TGTGCCAGCAGCGCCGTTGGGGACAGGGACTCCTACGAGCAGTACTTC
CASSAVGDRDSYEQYF
>TRBJ2-1|TRBV10-2|TRBD1|many
TGCGCCAGCAGTGATGGGGACAGCTCCTACAATGAGCAGTTCTTC
CASSDGDSSYNEQFF
>TRBJ2-1|TRBV4-3|TRBD2|few
TGCGCCAGCAGCCACGAACTAGCGGGAGGGCCAGGTGAGCAGTTCTTC
CASSHELAGGPGEQFF
>TRBJ1-4|TRBV13|NA|many
TGTGCCAGCAGCTTCGGAACTAATGAAAAACTGTTTTTT
CASSFGTNEKLFF
>TRBJ2-7|TRBV6-2/TRBV6-3|TRBD2|NA
TGTGCCAGCAGTCTCGGCGGGAGGGACTACGAGCAGTACTTC
CASSLGGRDYEQYF
>TRBJ1-1|TRBV25-1|TRBD1|few
TGTGCCAGCAGGGCAGGGGGCCGCGCTGAAGCTTTCTTT
CASRAGGRAEAFF
>TRBJ2-7|TRBV7-6|NA|many
TGTGCCAGCAGCTTGGATCAGTCTTACGAGCAGTACTTC
CASSLDQSYEQYF
>TRBJ2-5|TRBV29-1|NA|NA
TGCAGCGTTAGGCGGGCAAGCCCCCAAGAGACCCAGTACTTC
CSVRRASPQETQYF
>TRBJ2-3|TRBV6-2/TRBV6-3|NA|many
TGTGCCACCTCGGCAGTGTCAGATACGCAGTATTTT
CATSAVSDTQYF
>TRBJ2-1|TRBV6-1|TRBD1|many
TGTGCCAGCACCAGGGGGACCACCAATGAGCAGTTCTTC
CASTRGTTNEQFF
>TRBJ2-7|TRBV21-1|NA|many
TGTGCCGCCTATGGGGGCAAGACCTACGAGCAGTACTTC
CAAYGGKTYEQYF
>TRBJ2-2|TRBV20-1|TRBD2|medium-sized
TGCAGTGCTAGAGAAGCGGGAGCGGACACCGGGGAGCTGTTTTTT
CSAREAGADTGELFF
>TRBJ2-1|TRBV27|TRBD2|few
TGTGCCAGCACCGCAGCGGGAGCCTATGAGCAGTTCTTC
CASTAAGAYEQFF
>TRBJ2-1|TRBV12-3/TRBV12-4|TRBD2|many
TGTGCCAGCAGCGGGGAGGGACTGGAACAGTTCTTC
CASSGEGLEQFF
>TRBJ2-1|TRBV12-3/TRBV12-4|TRBD2|NA
TGTGCCAGCAGTTTTTCTGGCGGGAGGCTCTACAATGAGCAGTTCTTC
CASSFSGGRLYNEQFF
>TRBJ2-3|TRBV20-1|TRBD1|many
TGCAGTGCAGACTCCGACTACACGGGACAGGGGAGGGATACGCAGTATTTT
CSADSDYTGQGRDTQYF
>TRBJ2-7|TRBV7-9|TRBD2|many
TGTGCCAGCAGCCCAGATGGGGGGGTGTCGAATAATTACGAGCAGTACTTC
CASSPDGGVSNNYEQYF
>TRBJ2-7|TRBV29-1|TRBD2|many
TGCAGCGTTGGAGCTGGACTAGCGGGGGAGAACTACGAGCAGTACTTC
CSVGAGLAGENYEQYF
>TRBJ2-3|TRBV7-2|NA|many
TGTGCCAGCAGCCGTCTAGCAGATACGCAGTATTTT
CASSRLADTQYF
>TRBJ2-7|TRBV6-5|NA|few
TGTGCCACCCGAAGCATATACGAGCAGTACTTC
CATRSIYEQYF
>TRBJ1-6|TRBV7-9|NA|few
TGTGCCAGCAGCCCCCTAGGAGGGAACTCTTCACCCCTCCACTTT
CASSPLGGNSSPLHF
>TRBJ1-6|TRBV27|NA|NA
TGTGCCAGCACAATGTGGCTGGGGTCACCCCTCCACTTT
CASTMWLGSPLHF
>TRBJ2-1|TRBV4-1|NA|few
TGCGCCAGCAGCCCCAAGGGGGGGACCGTCTCCTACAATGAGCAGTTCTTC
CASSPKGGTVSYNEQFF
>TRBJ1-2|TRBV9|TRBD1|NA
TGTGCCAGCAGCGTCCTGGACAGGACCTCTAACTATGGCTACACCTTC
CASSVLDRTSNYGYTF
>TRBJ1-1|TRBV30|NA|NA
TGTGCCTACAATGGGGGCCTGAACACTGAAGCTTTCTTT
CAYNGGLNTEAFF
>TRBJ1-1|TRBV6-5|NA|NA
TGTGCCAGCAGTTACTCGATGGGGTTGAACACTGAAGCTTTCTTT
CASSYSMGLNTEAFF
>TRBJ2-3|TRBV7-9|TRBD2|few
TGTGCCAGCAGCTTAGCCCAACTAGCGGCGAGCACAGATACGCAGTATTTT
CASSLAQLAASTDTQYF
>TRBJ1-2|TRBV9|NA|NA
TGTGCCAGCAGCGCTGGTGGGGACTATGGCTACACCTTC
CASSAGGDYGYTF
>TRBJ2-1|TRBV20-1|TRBD2|few
TGCAGTGCATCCTCCGGGACTAGCGGGTGGGGTGAGCAGTTCTTC
CSASSGTSGWGEQFF
>TRBJ2-6|TRBV9|NA|few
TGTGCCAGCAGCGTAGGCGGGGAGCCTGGGGCCAACGTCCTGACTTTC
CASSVGGEPGANVLTF